Given below is one T cell receptor (beta chain) in context. The antigen remains undetermined. This CDR3 is built from 20 residues. In germline, CDR1 is SGHVS, CDR2 FQNEAQ. These data are taken from a study of monozygotic twins with inflammatory bowel disease. Study results and limitations: Subtypes among T cells remained indistinguishable. Background noise in patient repertoires may stem from differing immunosuppressive treatments.

TCRdb reanalyzed the 5' RACE reads, giving one entry per CDR3 protein sequence and no DNA. The sample spans tens of thousands of distinct CDR3 sequences; the ten largest clones claim 6% to 9.5%. This clonotype was obtained from a human donor with ulcerative colitis or Crohn's disease, or a healthy co-twin of an affected twin (not recorded which). The V and J genes are TRBV7-8 and TRBJ1-5; TCRdb outputs TRBD1, but without DNA this stays unchecked. The sequencing input was blood. CDR3 sequence reads: CASSLEARTRAIWSNQPQHF. The whole variable domain, filled in from reference TRBV7-8 and TRBJ1-5, reads GAGVSQSPRYKVAKRGQDVALRCDPISGHVSLFWYQQALGQGPEFLTYFQNEAQLDKSGLPSDRFFAERPEGSVSTLKIQRTQQEDSAVYLCASSLEARTRAIWSNQPQHFGDGTRLSIL.